The 19 T cell receptor beta chains reported below all come from one sample, sequenced in a study of blood T cell repertoires in COVID-19. Assay: immunoSEQ multiplex PCR; the TCRdb copy retains only in-frame clones and omits some. The profile shows nearly 350,000 clones, about nine tenths of them singletons. The sample was peripheral blood. The receptors were sampled from a woman between 50 and 59 years old with COVID-19, enrolled during active disease.

The chain has TRBV19 and TRBJ1-5; the match to TRBD1 covers 8 bases. The length of the CDR3 is 15 residues. CDR1 and CDR2 from the germline V gene are LNHDA and SQIVND (reference sequence). V was clipped by 5 bases and J by 4 bases; unmatched bases: 7. This CDR3 reads CASSFTGGSNQPQHF. CDR3 bases: TGTGCCAGTAGTTTTACAGGGGGTAGTAATCAGCCCCAGCATTTT.

J is TRBJ2-5 and V is TRBV7-2; D is uncertain. Germline-derived CDR1 and CDR2 are SGHTA and FQGNSA. V shed 3 bases and J shed 0 bases, with 2 bases lying between them. This CDR3 comprises 12 residues. The CDR3 is CASSFNQETQYF. The CDR3 DNA reads as TGTGCCAGCAGCTTTAACCAAGAGACCCAGTACTTC.

The chain has TRBV11-2 and TRBJ1-1; D not certain. The germline gives CDR1 SGHAT, CDR2 FQNNGV. Trimming left V 2 bases short and J 1 base short, with 8 bases between. There are 14 residues in the CDR3. CDR3 in amino acids: CASSLSAPNTEAFF. As DNA, the CDR3 is TGTGCCAGCAGCTTATCTGCGCCGAACACTGAAGCTTTCTTT. The complete variable domain, with remaining parts taken from reference TRBV11-2 and TRBJ1-1, reads EAGVAQSPRYKIIEKRQSVAFWCNPISGHATLYWYQQILGQGPKLLIQFQNNGVVDDSQLPKDRFSAERLKGVDSTLKIQPAKLEDSAVYLCASSLSAPNTEAFFGQGTRLTVV.

This chain uses TRBV19 with TRBJ2-5; tentatively, D is TRBD1 (6 bases). This CDR3 comprises 13 residues. The germline gives CDR1 LNHDA, CDR2 SQIVND (reference sequence). V lost 5 bases to trimming and J lost 1 base, with 8 bases between them. CDR3 sequence reads: CASSRDIQETQYF. The CDR3 DNA reads TGTGCCAGTAGTCGGGACATCCAAGAGACCCAGTACTTC.

The V call is TRBV6-6, the J call TRBJ2-7; a weak D match, TRBD1 (5 bases). Germline CDR1 and CDR2: MNHNY and SVGAGI (reference sequence). Trimming left V 5 bases short and J 7 bases short, with 30 bases between. CDR3 size: 18 residues. CDR3 residues: CASSPSAQVGASLREQYF. The CDR3 nucleotides read TGTGCCAGCAGTCCCAGCGCCCAAGTTGGGGCCTCCCTACGGGAGCAGTACTTC.

The rearrangement links TRBV19 to TRBJ1-1; 8 bases map to TRBD1. The CDR3 contains 15 residues. The junction had 7 bases not matched to a gene; V was cut back by 5 bases and J by 2 bases. Germline loops: CDR1 LNHDA, CDR2 SQIVND (reference sequence). CDR3 in DNA: TGTGCCAGTAGTTCGAAGACAGGGGCTAACACTGAAGCTTTCTTT. Its translation: CASSSKTGANTEAFF.

The chain recombines TRBV7-9 with TRBJ1-2; D perhaps matches TRBD1 (5 bases). This CDR3 contains 14 residues. CDR1 and CDR2 from the germline V gene are SEHNR and FQNEAQ (reference sequence). V lost 1 base and J lost 7, with 13 bases in between. The CDR3 is CASSLVAGLSGYTF. DNA for the CDR3: TGTGCCAGCAGCTTAGTCGCAGGGCTTAGTGGCTACACCTTC.

This clone came up once. This chain uses TRBV7-9 with TRBJ1-3, with 10 positions matching TRBD1. The CDR3 runs 15 residues. The J segment lost 6 bases and the V segment lost 6 bases, leaving 8 bases of the junction unmatched. Germline CDR1 and CDR2: SEHNR and FQNEAQ (reference sequence). The CDR3 coding sequence is TGTGCCAGCAGGGAGACAGGGGGCATCGAAAACACCATATATTTT. Amino acid sequence: CASRETGGIENTIYF.

J is TRBJ1-1 and V is TRBV7-9, with D maybe TRBD1 (5 bases). This CDR3 spans 14 amino acids. Germline V CDR1 and CDR2: SEHNR, FQNEAQ (reference sequence). Trimming pared 8 bases from V and 5 bases from J, leaving 18 bases between. CDR3 residues: CASDPGPGVTEAFF. CDR3 in DNA: TGTGCCAGCGACCCGGGACCGGGAGTAACTGAAGCTTTCTTT.

V and J are TRBV5-4 and TRBJ2-5, with 9 bases matching TRBD2. The J segment lost 3 bases and the V segment lost 4 bases, leaving 10 bases of the junction unmatched. CDR1 and CDR2 from the germline V gene are SGHNT and YYREEE (reference sequence). This CDR3 spans 16 amino acids. The CDR3 region is CASSPRVGGREETQYF. The CDR3 coding sequence is TGTGCCAGCAGCCCCCGTGTGGGCGGGAGGGAAGAGACCCAGTACTTC. Based on the CDR3 plus reference TRBV5-4 and TRBJ2-5, the full variable domain is ETGVTQSPTHLIKTRGQQVTLRCSSQSGHNTVSWYQQALGQGPQFIFQYYREEENGRGNFPPRFSGLQFPNYSSELNVNALELDDSALYLCASSPRVGGREETQYFGPGTRLLVL.

The V and J genes are TRBV5-1 and TRBJ1-6; 8 nucleotides align to TRBD1. V gave up 5 bases and J gave up 10 bases; unmatched junction bases: 11. The CDR3 extends over 15 amino acids. Per the germline V gene, CDR1 is SGHRS and CDR2 is YFSETQ. The CDR3 DNA is TGCGCCAGCAGTTTACTACAGGGGGGGGGCTCACCCCTCCACTTT. Its translation: CASSLLQGGGSPLHF.

In its sample, this clone was seen once. The CDR3 DNA reads TGTGCCAGCCAACCGGTGAACACTGAAGCTTTCTTT. As protein: CASQPVNTEAFF. This chain uses TRBV30 with TRBJ1-1; no firm D call. V was clipped by 8 bases and J by 0 bases, with 10 bases between them. CDR1 is GTSNPN, CDR2 SVGIG, per germline (reference sequence). The CDR3 has 12 amino acids.

The chain joins TRBV18 to TRBJ1-1, with TRBD1 matching over 11 bases. This CDR3 spans 16 amino acids. V trimming: 6 bases; J trimming: 0 bases; junction bases outside the gene matches: 6. The germline V gene has CDR1 KGHSH and CDR2 LQKENI. CDR3 residues: CASSLRTGGVNTEAFF. In DNA form, the CDR3 reads TGTGCCAGCTCCCTCCGGACAGGGGGCGTGAACACTGAAGCTTTCTTT.

V usage is TRBV29-1 and J usage is TRBJ1-1; D call uncertain. This CDR3 has 13 residues. Between the trimmed V and J ends, which lost 4 bases and 2 bases, there was a span of 11 bases. The germline CDR1 and CDR2 sequences are SQVTM and ANQGSEA. CDR3 nucleotide sequence: TGCAGCGTTGGAAGACAAACTAACACTGAAGCTTTCTTT. It codes for CSVGRQTNTEAFF.

The genes are TRBV5-4 and TRBJ2-2, with D maybe TRBD1 (6 bases). V shed 3 bases and J shed 8 bases, with 20 bases lying between them. The CDR3 is 16 residues long. Germline lookup yields CDR1 SGHNT and CDR2 YYREEE (reference sequence). The CDR3 DNA sequence: TGTGCCAGCAGCTGGGGGTACCGGGACACTCGGGGGGAGCTGTTTTTT. This translates into CASSWGYRDTRGELFF. Filled out from reference TRBV5-4 and TRBJ2-2, the complete variable domain reads ETGVTQSPTHLIKTRGQQVTLRCSSQSGHNTVSWYQQALGQGPQFIFQYYREEENGRGNFPPRFSGLQFPNYSSELNVNALELDDSALYLCASSWGYRDTRGELFFGEGSRLTVL.

V usage is TRBV10-3 and J usage is TRBJ2-7; TRBD2 matches at 9 bases. Unmatched junction bases numbered 8, after V lost 9 bases and J lost 2 bases. Germline V gene data show CDR1 as ENHRY and CDR2 as SYGVKD. This CDR3 contains 14 residues. The CDR3 bases are TGTGCCATTTCCGGGGCTAGCGGGGCCTACGAGCAGTACTTC. Encoded protein: CAISGASGAYEQYF.

To note about this clone: Other nucleotide sequences in the sample specify the same CDR3. The chain carries TRBV29-1 and TRBJ1-2; 7 nucleotides line up with TRBD1. Looked up from germline, CDR1 is SQVTM and CDR2 is ANQGSEA. After removal of 4 bases from V and 4 bases from J, the junction contained 6 bases not matched to a gene. The CDR3 consists of 13 residues. CDR3 nucleotides: TGCAGCGTTGGGACAGGAGGCGGCTATGGCTACACCTTC. It yields the protein CSVGTGGGYGYTF.

V is TRBV4-2 and J is TRBJ2-1, with 11 bases that match TRBD2. Germline CDR1 is LGHNA and CDR2 is YNFKEQ. Germline trimming cut 4 bases from V and 2 bases from J; bases unmatched to any gene: 1. This CDR3 is 15 amino acids long. This CDR3 reads CASSPGLAAYNEQFF. The CDR3 DNA sequence: TGTGCCAGCAGCCCGGGACTAGCGGCCTACAATGAGCAGTTCTTC.

As for this clone: This specimen includes other DNA sequences encoding the same CDR3. The chain has TRBV30 and TRBJ2-5; D is perhaps TRBD1 (5 bases). CDR3 size: 12 residues. Germline assignment: CDR1 GTSNPN and CDR2 SVGIG (reference sequence). V was cut by 1 base and J by 5 bases, with 8 bases left in between. The CDR3 loop is CAWSGGGETQYF. Written as DNA, the CDR3 is TGTGCCTGGAGTGGGGGCGGCGAGACCCAGTACTTC.